Listed below are T cell receptor beta chains from one sample, sequenced in a study of T cell responses to AZD1222 COVID-19 vaccine. Sequencing used immunoSEQ multiplex PCR; TCRdb keeps in-frame clones, though not all of them. This table holds approximately 190,000 clones, approximately 91% found once. This specimen was peripheral blood, taken on day 0 of AZD1222 vaccination. The receptors derive from an adult in good health. CDR3s include the opening cysteine and the closing phenylalanine or tryptophan. Each record gives: J gene, clone size, V gene, D gene, CDR3 protein, CDR3 DNA. The D gene is left open where the match is weak. Clone sizes are given selectively: once, few, many, or a class where the clone is expanded.

J gene: TRBJ2-3; clone size: NA; V gene: TRBV18; D gene: NA; CDR3 protein: CASSLLSDTQYF; CDR3 DNA: TGTGCCAGCTCACTTTTATCAGATACGCAGTATTTT
J gene: TRBJ1-5; clone size: few; V gene: TRBV28; D gene: NA; CDR3 protein: CASSLQQGRNQPQHF; CDR3 DNA: TGTGCCAGCAGTTTGCAACAGGGACGCAATCAGCCCCAGCATTTT
J gene: TRBJ1-1; clone size: NA; V gene: TRBV5-4; D gene: TRBD1; CDR3 protein: CASSLDPGGVGEAFF; CDR3 DNA: TGTGCCAGCAGCTTGGATCCAGGGGGGGTTGGTGAAGCTTTCTTT
J gene: TRBJ1-5; clone size: once; V gene: TRBV10-3; D gene: NA; CDR3 protein: CAIQDRGDQPQHF; CDR3 DNA: TGTGCCATCCAGGACCGGGGGGATCAGCCCCAGCATTTT
J gene: TRBJ2-5; clone size: few; V gene: TRBV9; D gene: NA; CDR3 protein: CASSVGGGNGETQYF; CDR3 DNA: TGTGCCAGCAGCGTAGGGGGCGGGAATGGAGAGACCCAGTACTTC
J gene: TRBJ2-3; clone size: NA; V gene: TRBV19; D gene: TRBD2; CDR3 protein: CASSIDQITSGGSTDTQYF; CDR3 DNA: TGTGCCAGTAGTATAGACCAAATCACTAGCGGGGGGAGCACAGATACGCAGTATTTT
J gene: TRBJ1-2; clone size: NA; V gene: TRBV7-2; D gene: NA; CDR3 protein: CASSLGGFQRDGYTF; CDR3 DNA: TGTGCCAGCAGCTTAGGAGGGTTTCAGAGGGATGGCTACACCTTC
J gene: TRBJ2-1; clone size: NA; V gene: TRBV2; D gene: TRBD2; CDR3 protein: CASEQGGEQFF; CDR3 DNA: TGTGCCAGCGAGCAGGGAGGGGAGCAGTTCTTC
J gene: TRBJ2-7; clone size: NA; V gene: TRBV6-6; D gene: NA; CDR3 protein: CASSYSLSEQYF; CDR3 DNA: TGTGCCAGCAGTTACTCTTTGTCCGAGCAGTACTTC
J gene: TRBJ1-3; clone size: NA; V gene: TRBV7-8; D gene: NA; CDR3 protein: CASSLAITPRSGNTIYF; CDR3 DNA: TGTGCCAGCAGCTTAGCAATAACACCACGCTCTGGAAACACCATATATTTT
J gene: TRBJ2-1; clone size: NA; V gene: TRBV11-2; D gene: NA; CDR3 protein: CASSLSLSRVYNEQFF; CDR3 DNA: TGTGCCAGCAGCTTATCACTGTCACGAGTTTACAATGAGCAGTTCTTC
J gene: TRBJ1-1; clone size: NA; V gene: TRBV21-1; D gene: NA; CDR3 protein: CASSKEGTKTGFRDTEAFF; CDR3 DNA: TGTGCCAGCAGCAAAGAGGGGACTAAGACAGGGTTTAGGGACACTGAAGCTTTCTTT
J gene: TRBJ2-2; clone size: NA; V gene: TRBV25-1; D gene: NA; CDR3 protein: CASSEGGYTGELFF; CDR3 DNA: TGTGCCAGCAGTGAAGGGGGGTACACCGGGGAGCTGTTTTTT
J gene: TRBJ2-6; clone size: NA; V gene: TRBV5-6; D gene: TRBD1; CDR3 protein: CASSSAGQGDGLGANVLTF; CDR3 DNA: TGTGCCAGCAGCTCCGCGGGACAGGGGGACGGGTTAGGGGCCAACGTCCTGACTTTC
J gene: TRBJ1-2; clone size: NA; V gene: TRBV6-5; D gene: NA; CDR3 protein: CASPQESNYGYTF; CDR3 DNA: TGTGCCAGCCCACAGGAATCTAACTATGGCTACACCTTC
J gene: TRBJ2-1; clone size: NA; V gene: TRBV19; D gene: TRBD2; CDR3 protein: CASSIVGTSGRARFF; CDR3 DNA: TGTGCCAGTAGTATAGTTGGGACTAGCGGGAGGGCGAGGTTCTTC
J gene: TRBJ1-2; clone size: NA; V gene: TRBV7-9; D gene: TRBD1; CDR3 protein: CASSARQGLDGYTF; CDR3 DNA: TGTGCCAGCAGCGCCAGACAGGGTCTCGATGGCTACACCTTC
J gene: TRBJ1-1; clone size: NA; V gene: TRBV20-1; D gene: NA; CDR3 protein: CSARTGEAFF; CDR3 DNA: TGCAGTGCTCGAACAGGGGAAGCTTTCTTT
J gene: TRBJ2-3; clone size: NA; V gene: TRBV19; D gene: TRBD2; CDR3 protein: CASSINVRRSWGEGNTDTQYF; CDR3 DNA: TGTGCCAGTAGTATTAACGTAAGACGGAGTTGGGGGGAGGGCAACACAGATACGCAGTATTTT
J gene: TRBJ2-2; clone size: NA; V gene: TRBV18; D gene: NA; CDR3 protein: CASSPLLRQPTGELFF; CDR3 DNA: TGTGCCAGCTCACCATTACTCCGGCAGCCCACCGGGGAGCTGTTTTTT
J gene: TRBJ1-1; clone size: NA; V gene: TRBV19; D gene: NA; CDR3 protein: CATKYGGTAGSEAFF; CDR3 DNA: TGTGCCACCAAATATGGCGGGACGGCGGGAAGTGAAGCTTTCTTT
J gene: TRBJ1-4; clone size: NA; V gene: TRBV5-8; D gene: NA; CDR3 protein: CASSLGIGGATNEKLFF; CDR3 DNA: TGTGCCAGCAGCTTGGGGATCGGGGGGGCAACTAATGAAAAACTGTTTTTT
J gene: TRBJ2-2; clone size: NA; V gene: TRBV19; D gene: TRBD1; CDR3 protein: CASSVLTGGGSGELFF; CDR3 DNA: TGTGCCAGTAGTGTTTTGACAGGGGGCGGATCCGGGGAGCTGTTTTTT
J gene: TRBJ2-1; clone size: NA; V gene: TRBV9; D gene: TRBD2; CDR3 protein: CASSRGGAYNEQFF; CDR3 DNA: TGTGCCAGCAGCCGGGGGGGCGCCTACAATGAGCAGTTCTTC
J gene: TRBJ1-1; clone size: NA; V gene: TRBV6-5; D gene: TRBD1; CDR3 protein: CASSYWDRGVNTEAFF; CDR3 DNA: TGTGCCAGCAGTTACTGGGACAGGGGCGTGAACACTGAAGCTTTCTTT